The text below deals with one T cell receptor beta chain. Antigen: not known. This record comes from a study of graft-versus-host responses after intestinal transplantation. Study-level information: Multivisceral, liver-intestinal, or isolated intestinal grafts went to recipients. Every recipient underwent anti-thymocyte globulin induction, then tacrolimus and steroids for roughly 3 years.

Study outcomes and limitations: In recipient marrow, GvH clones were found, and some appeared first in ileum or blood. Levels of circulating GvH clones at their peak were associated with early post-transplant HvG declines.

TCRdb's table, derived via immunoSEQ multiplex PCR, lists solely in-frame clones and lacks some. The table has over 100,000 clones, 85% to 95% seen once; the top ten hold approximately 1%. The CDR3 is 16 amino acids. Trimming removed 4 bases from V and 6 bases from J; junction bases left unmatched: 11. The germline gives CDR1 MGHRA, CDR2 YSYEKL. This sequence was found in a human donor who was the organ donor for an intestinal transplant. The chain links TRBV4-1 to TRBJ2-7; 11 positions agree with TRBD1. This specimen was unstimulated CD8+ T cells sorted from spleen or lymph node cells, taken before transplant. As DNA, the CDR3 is TGCGCCAGCAGCCCACGGGAGGGACAGGGGGGAAGCGAGCAGTACTTC. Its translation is CASSPREGQGGSEQYF.